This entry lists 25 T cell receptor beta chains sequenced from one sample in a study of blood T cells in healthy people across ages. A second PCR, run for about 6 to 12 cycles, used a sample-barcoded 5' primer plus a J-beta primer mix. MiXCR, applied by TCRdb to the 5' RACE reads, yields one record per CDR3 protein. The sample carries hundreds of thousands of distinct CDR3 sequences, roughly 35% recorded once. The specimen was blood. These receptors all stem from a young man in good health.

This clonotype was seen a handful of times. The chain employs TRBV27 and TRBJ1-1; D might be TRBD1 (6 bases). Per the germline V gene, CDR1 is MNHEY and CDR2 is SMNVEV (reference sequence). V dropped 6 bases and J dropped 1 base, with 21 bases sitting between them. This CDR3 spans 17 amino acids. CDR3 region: CASRKWGLAEGNTEAFF. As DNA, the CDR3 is TGTGCCAGCAGAAAATGGGGGCTTGCCGAGGGGAACACTGAAGCTTTCTTT.

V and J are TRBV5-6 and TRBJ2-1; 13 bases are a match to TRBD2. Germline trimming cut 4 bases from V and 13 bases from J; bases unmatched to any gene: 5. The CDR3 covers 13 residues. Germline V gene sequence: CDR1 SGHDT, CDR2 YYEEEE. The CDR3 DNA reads TGTGCCAGCAGCCCCGGGACTAGCGGGATTCAGTTCTTC. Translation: CASSPGTSGIQFF.

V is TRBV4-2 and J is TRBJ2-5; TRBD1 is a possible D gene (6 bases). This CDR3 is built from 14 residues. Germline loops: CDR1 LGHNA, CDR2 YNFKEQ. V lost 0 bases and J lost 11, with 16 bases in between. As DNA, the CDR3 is TGTGCCAGCAGCCAAGATAGGGGGATCATTGAGCAGTACTTC. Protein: CASSQDRGIIEQYF.

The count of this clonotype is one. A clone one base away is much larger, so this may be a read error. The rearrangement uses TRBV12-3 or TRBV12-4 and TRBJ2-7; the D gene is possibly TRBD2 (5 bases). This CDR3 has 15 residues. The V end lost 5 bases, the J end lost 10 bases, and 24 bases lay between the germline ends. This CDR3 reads CASSLTRLAGEAQYF. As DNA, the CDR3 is TGTGCCAGCAGTCTCACGAGGCTAGCAGGAGAGGCCCAGTACTTC.

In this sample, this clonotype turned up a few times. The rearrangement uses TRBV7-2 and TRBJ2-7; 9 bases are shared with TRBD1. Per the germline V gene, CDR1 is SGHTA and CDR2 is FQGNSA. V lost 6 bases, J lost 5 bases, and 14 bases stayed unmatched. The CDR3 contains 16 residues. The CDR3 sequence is CASSTKQGAEAHEQYF. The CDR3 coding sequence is TGTGCCAGCAGTACCAAACAGGGGGCTGAGGCTCACGAGCAGTACTTC.

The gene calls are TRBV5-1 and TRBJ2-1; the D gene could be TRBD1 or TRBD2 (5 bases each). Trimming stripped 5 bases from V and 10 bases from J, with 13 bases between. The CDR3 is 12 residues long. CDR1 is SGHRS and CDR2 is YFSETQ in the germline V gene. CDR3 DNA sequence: TGCGCCAGCAGTCCGGACTGGGACGAGCAGTTCTTC. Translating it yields CASSPDWDEQFF.

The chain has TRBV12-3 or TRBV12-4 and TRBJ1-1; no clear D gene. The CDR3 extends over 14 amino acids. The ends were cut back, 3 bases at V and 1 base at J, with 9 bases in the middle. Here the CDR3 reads CASSFSRTNTEAFF. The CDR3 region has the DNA TGTGCCAGCAGTTTTAGCCGGACGAACACTGAAGCTTTCTTT.

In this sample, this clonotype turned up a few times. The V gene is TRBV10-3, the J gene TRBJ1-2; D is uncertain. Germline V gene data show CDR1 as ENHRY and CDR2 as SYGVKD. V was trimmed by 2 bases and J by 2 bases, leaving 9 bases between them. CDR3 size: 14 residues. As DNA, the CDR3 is TGTGCCATCAGTGAGAGTGGCCTAAACTATGGCTACACCTTC. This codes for CAISESGLNYGYTF.

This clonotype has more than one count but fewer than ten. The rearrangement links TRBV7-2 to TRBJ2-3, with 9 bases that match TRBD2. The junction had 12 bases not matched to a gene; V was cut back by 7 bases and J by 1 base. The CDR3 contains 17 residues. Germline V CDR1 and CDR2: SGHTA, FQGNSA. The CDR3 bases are TGTGCCAGCACCACACCAGGCATAGCGGGGGGCACAGATACGCAGTATTTT. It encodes CASTTPGIAGGTDTQYF.

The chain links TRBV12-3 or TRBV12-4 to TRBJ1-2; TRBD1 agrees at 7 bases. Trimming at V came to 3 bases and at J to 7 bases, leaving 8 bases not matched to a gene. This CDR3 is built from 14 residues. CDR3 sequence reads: CASSLAGGQGGYTF. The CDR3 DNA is TGTGCCAGCAGTTTGGCAGGGGGTCAAGGTGGCTACACCTTC.

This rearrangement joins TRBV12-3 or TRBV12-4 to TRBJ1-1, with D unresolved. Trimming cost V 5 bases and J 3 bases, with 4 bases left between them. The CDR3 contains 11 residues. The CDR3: CASSGYTEAFF. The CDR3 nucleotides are TGTGCCAGCAGTGGGTACACTGAAGCTTTCTTT.

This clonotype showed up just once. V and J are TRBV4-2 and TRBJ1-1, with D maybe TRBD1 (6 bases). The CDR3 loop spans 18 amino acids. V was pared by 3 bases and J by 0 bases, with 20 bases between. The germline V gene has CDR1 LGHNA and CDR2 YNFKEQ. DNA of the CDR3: TGTGCCAGCAGCCAGTTGTATGGGGGGGGCGACATGAACACTGAAGCTTTCTTT. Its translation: CASSQLYGGGDMNTEAFF.

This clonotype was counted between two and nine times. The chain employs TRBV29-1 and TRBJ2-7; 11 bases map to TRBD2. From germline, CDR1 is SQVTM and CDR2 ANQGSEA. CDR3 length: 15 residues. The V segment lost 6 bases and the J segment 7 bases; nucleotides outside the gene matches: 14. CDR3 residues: CSVGELSGGDNEQYF. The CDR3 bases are TGCAGCGTGGGGGAACTTAGCGGGGGGGACAATGAGCAGTACTTC.

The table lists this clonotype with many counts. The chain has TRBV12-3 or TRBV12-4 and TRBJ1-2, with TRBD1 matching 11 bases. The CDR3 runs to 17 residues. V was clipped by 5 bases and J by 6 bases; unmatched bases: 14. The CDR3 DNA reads TGTGCCAGCAGTCCAACATATCGGACAGGGGGCGAGGATGGCTACACCTTC. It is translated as CASSPTYRTGGEDGYTF.

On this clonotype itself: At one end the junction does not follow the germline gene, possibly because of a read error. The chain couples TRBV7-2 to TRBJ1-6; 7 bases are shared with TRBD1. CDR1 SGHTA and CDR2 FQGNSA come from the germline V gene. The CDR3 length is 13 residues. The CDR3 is CASSSDRDSPPHF. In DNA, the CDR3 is TGTGCCAGCAGCTCCGACAGGGATTCACCCCCCCACTTT.

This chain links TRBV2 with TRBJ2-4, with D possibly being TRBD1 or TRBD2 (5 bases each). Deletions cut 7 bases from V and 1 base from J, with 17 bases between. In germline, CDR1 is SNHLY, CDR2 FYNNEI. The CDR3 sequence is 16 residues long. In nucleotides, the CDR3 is TGTGCCAGCACAGAGAAGGTGGGGGTCGCCAAAAACATTCAGTACTTC. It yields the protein CASTEKVGVAKNIQYF.

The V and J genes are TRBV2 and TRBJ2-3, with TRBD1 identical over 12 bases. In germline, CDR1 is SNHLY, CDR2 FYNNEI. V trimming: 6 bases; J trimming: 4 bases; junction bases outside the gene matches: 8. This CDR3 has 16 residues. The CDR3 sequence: CASRSVGTGGADTQYF. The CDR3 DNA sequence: TGTGCCAGCAGATCCGTGGGGACAGGGGGCGCAGATACGCAGTATTTT.

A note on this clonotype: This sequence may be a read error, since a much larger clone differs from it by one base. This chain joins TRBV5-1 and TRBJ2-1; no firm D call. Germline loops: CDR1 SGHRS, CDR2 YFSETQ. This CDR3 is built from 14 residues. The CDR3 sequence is CASGLVSSDNEQFF. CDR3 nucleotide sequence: TGCGCCAGCGGCTTAGTCTCATCCGACAATGAGCAGTTCTTC. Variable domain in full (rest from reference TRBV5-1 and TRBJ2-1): KAGVTQTPRYLIKTRGQQVTLSCSPISGHRSVSWYQQTPGQGLQFLFEYFSETQRNKGNFPGRFSGRQFSNSRSEMNVSTLELGDSALYLCASGLVSSDNEQFFGPGTRLTVL.

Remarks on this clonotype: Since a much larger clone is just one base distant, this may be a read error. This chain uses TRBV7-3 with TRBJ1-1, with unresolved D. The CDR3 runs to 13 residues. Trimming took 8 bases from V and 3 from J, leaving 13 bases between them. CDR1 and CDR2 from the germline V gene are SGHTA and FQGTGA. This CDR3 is CASGRHADTEAFF. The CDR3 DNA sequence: TGTGCCAGCGGGAGGCATGCTGACACTGAAGCTTTCTTT.

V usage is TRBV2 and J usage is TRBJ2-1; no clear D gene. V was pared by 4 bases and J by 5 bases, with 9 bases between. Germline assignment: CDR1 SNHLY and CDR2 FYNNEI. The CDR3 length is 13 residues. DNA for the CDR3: TGTGCCAGCAGTGGGGAATCGGACAATGAGCAGTTCTTC. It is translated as CASSGESDNEQFF.

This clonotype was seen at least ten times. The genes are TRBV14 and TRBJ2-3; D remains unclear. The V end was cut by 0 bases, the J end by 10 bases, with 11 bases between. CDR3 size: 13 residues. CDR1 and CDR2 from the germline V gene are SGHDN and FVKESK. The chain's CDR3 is CASSQEGLYAQYF. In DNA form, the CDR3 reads TGTGCCAGCAGCCAAGAAGGTCTTTACGCGCAGTATTTT.

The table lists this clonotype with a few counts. CDR3 loop: CASSQDVSGAATDTQYF. In nucleotides, the CDR3 is TGCGCCAGCAGCCAAGATGTAAGTGGGGCCGCCACAGATACGCAGTATTTT. The V gene is TRBV4-3, the J gene TRBJ2-3; D might be TRBD1 (5 bases). V lost 0 bases and J lost 2, with 15 bases in between. The CDR3 length is 17 residues. The V gene's germline CDR1 is LGHNA and CDR2 YSLEER.

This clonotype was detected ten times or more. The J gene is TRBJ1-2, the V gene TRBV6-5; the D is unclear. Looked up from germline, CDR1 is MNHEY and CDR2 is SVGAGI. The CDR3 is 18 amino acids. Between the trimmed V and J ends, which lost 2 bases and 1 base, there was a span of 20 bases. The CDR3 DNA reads TGTGCCAGCAGTTACGGCCCTAAGAGAGGCCTCTTTAACTATGGCTACACCTTC. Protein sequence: CASSYGPKRGLFNYGYTF.

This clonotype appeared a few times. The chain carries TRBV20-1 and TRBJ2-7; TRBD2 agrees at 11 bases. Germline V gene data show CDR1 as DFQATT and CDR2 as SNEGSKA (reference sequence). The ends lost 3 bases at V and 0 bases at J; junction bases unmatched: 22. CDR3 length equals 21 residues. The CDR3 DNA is TGCAGTGCTAGGAAACCTTTTTTCGGCGGGACTAGCGGCGGAGTCTCCTACGAGCAGTACTTC. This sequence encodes CSARKPFFGGTSGGVSYEQYF.

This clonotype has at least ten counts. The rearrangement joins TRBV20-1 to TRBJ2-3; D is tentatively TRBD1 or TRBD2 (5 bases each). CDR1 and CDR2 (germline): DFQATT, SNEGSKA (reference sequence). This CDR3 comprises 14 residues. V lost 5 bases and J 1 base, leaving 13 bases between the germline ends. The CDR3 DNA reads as TGCAGTGCTCGCCCGAGGGGCGGCACAGATACGCAGTATTTT. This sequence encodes CSARPRGGTDTQYF.